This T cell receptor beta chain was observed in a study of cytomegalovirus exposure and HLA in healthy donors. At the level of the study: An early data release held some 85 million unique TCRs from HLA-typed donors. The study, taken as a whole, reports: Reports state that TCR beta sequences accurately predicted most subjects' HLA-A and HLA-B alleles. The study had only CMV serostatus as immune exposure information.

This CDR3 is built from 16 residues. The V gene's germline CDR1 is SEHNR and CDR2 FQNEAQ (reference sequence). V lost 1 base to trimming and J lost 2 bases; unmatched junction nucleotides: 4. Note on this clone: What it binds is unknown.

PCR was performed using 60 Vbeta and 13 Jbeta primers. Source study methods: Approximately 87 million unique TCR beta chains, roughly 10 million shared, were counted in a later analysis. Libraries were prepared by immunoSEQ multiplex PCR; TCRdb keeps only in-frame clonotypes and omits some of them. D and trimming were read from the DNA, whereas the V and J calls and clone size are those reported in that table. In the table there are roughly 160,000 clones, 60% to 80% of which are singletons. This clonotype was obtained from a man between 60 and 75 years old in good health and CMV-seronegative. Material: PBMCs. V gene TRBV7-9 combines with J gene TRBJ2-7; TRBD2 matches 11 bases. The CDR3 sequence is CASSLGRGLAAYEQYF. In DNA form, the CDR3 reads TGTGCCAGCAGCTTAGGACGGGGACTAGCGGCCTACGAGCAGTACTTC.